These 27 T cell receptor beta chains came from one sample sequenced in a study of cytomegalovirus exposure and HLA in healthy donors. A multiplex PCR was run with 60 Vbeta primers and 13 Jbeta primers. Sequencing used immunoSEQ multiplex PCR; TCRdb keeps in-frame clones, though not all of them. Of under 200,000 clones detected, over 75% appear once; the ten largest clones hold roughly 13%. Sequenced: PBMCs. Source of these receptors: a man between 45 and 60 years old in good health and CMV-seropositive.

The gene calls are TRBV18 and TRBJ1-5, with 9 bases lining up with TRBD1. Trimming at V came to 3 bases and at J to 0 bases, leaving 3 bases not matched to a gene. CDR3 length: 16 amino acids. Germline V gene lookup returns CDR1 KGHSH and CDR2 LQKENI. The CDR3 loop is CASSPGQGYSNQPQHF. The CDR3 region has the DNA TGTGCCAGCTCACCGGGACAGGGATATAGCAATCAGCCCCAGCATTTT.

The J gene is TRBJ2-1, the V gene TRBV28; D not certain. From germline, CDR1 is MDHEN and CDR2 SYDVKM. The V and J ends lost 5 bases and 9 bases respectively, with 20 bases between them. The CDR3 loop spans 15 amino acids. CDR3 residues: CASSLSPARSREQFF. For the CDR3, the DNA is TGTGCCAGCAGTCTATCCCCGGCCAGGTCGCGTGAGCAGTTCTTC.

J is TRBJ2-3 and V is TRBV9; D may be TRBD2 (6 bases). The CDR3 loop spans 15 amino acids. The germline V gene encodes CDR1 SGDLS and CDR2 YYNGEE. Trimming removed 1 base at V and 3 bases at J, with 12 bases between. The CDR3 loop reads CASSVRVGRTDTQYF. For the CDR3, the DNA is TGTGCCAGCAGCGTACGGGTGGGGAGGACAGATACGCAGTATTTT. The full variable domain, in which reference TRBV9 and TRBJ2-3 provide the parts outside the CDR3, is DSGVTQTPKHLITATGQRVTLRCSPRSGDLSVYWYQQSLDQGLQFLIQYYNGEERAKGNILERFSAQQFPDLHSELNLSSLELGDSALYFCASSVRVGRTDTQYFGPGTRLTVL.

The V gene is TRBV19, the J gene TRBJ1-2, with 7 bases aligning to TRBD1. V gave up 6 bases and J gave up 5 bases; unmatched junction bases: 9. Per the germline V gene, CDR1 is LNHDA and CDR2 is SQIVND (reference sequence). This CDR3 contains 14 residues. As DNA, the CDR3 is TGTGCCAGTAGCCCTCCGGGACAGTTGTATGGCTACACCTTC. Its translation: CASSPPGQLYGYTF.

This chain links TRBV19 with TRBJ1-2; D is possibly TRBD1 (6 bases). This CDR3 region has 15 residues. In germline, CDR1 is LNHDA, CDR2 SQIVND (reference sequence). With 0 bases removed from V and 5 bases from J, the gap between germline ends came to 13 bases. The CDR3 sequence is CASSIDRGQFYGYTF. Written as DNA, the CDR3 is TGTGCCAGTAGTATAGATCGTGGACAGTTTTATGGCTACACCTTC.

The chain recombines TRBV28 with TRBJ2-2; D not resolved. Germline values: CDR1 MDHEN, CDR2 SYDVKM. Trimming removed 3 bases at V and 3 bases at J, with 20 bases between. The CDR3 consists of 18 residues. In DNA, the CDR3 is TGTGCCAGCAGTTTTTTGGTCTTGAGGAATGGAGACACCGGGGAGCTGTTTTTT. This translates into CASSFLVLRNGDTGELFF.

This clone was seen only a few times. One end of the junction does not line up with germline, which may come from a read error. This chain links TRBV7-9 with TRBJ2-2; 8 nucleotides line up with TRBD1. Per the germline V gene, CDR1 is SEHNR and CDR2 is FQNEAQ (reference sequence). The CDR3 runs 15 residues. CDR3 residues: CSSSSDRARTGELFF. The CDR3 coding sequence is TGTTCCAGCAGCTCGGACAGGGCGAGGACCGGGGAGCTGTTTTTT.

The J gene is TRBJ1-4, the V gene TRBV9, with 7 bases aligning to TRBD1. Looked up from germline, CDR1 is SGDLS and CDR2 is YYNGEE. The V segment lost 2 bases and the J segment 5 bases; nucleotides outside the gene matches: 15. This CDR3 is built from 18 residues. CDR3 in DNA: TGTGCCAGCAGCGTTCACCCGGGACAGACTACATCAAATGAAAAACTGTTTTTT. It encodes CASSVHPGQTTSNEKLFF.

The rearrangement links TRBV6-1 to TRBJ1-6; no reliable D call. The CDR3 spans 15 residues. V lost 1 base and J lost 10, with 14 bases in between. Germline V CDR1 and CDR2: MNHNS, SASEGT. The CDR3 region is CASSEVGPRRSPLHF. CDR3 coding DNA: TGTGCCAGCAGTGAAGTCGGGCCACGGAGGTCACCCCTCCACTTT.

V usage is TRBV28 and J usage is TRBJ1-1; a possible D gene is TRBD1 (6 bases). The V gene lost 1 base and the J gene lost 1 base, with 10 bases spanning the gap. CDR3 length equals 15 residues. CDR1 and CDR2 from the germline V gene are MDHEN and SYDVKM. The CDR3 loop reads CASSLYQGPNTEAFF. The CDR3 DNA follows: TGTGCCAGCAGTTTATATCAGGGGCCGAACACTGAAGCTTTCTTT.

This rearrangement joins TRBV7-8 to TRBJ2-1; 10 nucleotides match TRBD1. Germline trimming cut 4 bases from V and 4 bases from J; bases unmatched to any gene: 13. This CDR3 spans 18 amino acids. Germline-derived CDR1 and CDR2 are SGHVS and FQNEAQ. The DNA for the CDR3 is TGTGCCAGCAGCTCCCGACCGGGACAGGGGCGGGTTTACAATGAGCAGTTCTTC. It specifies CASSSRPGQGRVYNEQFF. Complete variable domain (other parts from reference TRBV7-8 and TRBJ2-1): GAGVSQSPRYKVAKRGQDVALRCDPISGHVSLFWYQQALGQGPEFLTYFQNEAQLDKSGLPSDRFFAERPEGSVSTLKIQRTQQEDSAVYLCASSSRPGQGRVYNEQFFGPGTRLTVL.

This chain joins TRBV6-6 and TRBJ1-1; unclear D gene. The CDR3 runs to 13 residues. Trimming took off 6 bases at V and 2 bases at J, with 10 bases between the two ends. CDR1 is MNHNY, CDR2 SVGAGI, per germline (reference sequence). The DNA for the CDR3 is TGTGCCAGCAGAAGCGGCCTAAACACTGAAGCTTTCTTT. Translation: CASRSGLNTEAFF.

V gene TRBV4-1 combines with J gene TRBJ1-2, with 12 positions matching TRBD1. Germline V lookup: CDR1 MGHRA, CDR2 YSYEKL. The CDR3 runs 16 residues. The ends lost 5 bases at V and 2 bases at J; junction bases unmatched: 6. CDR3: CASSAGTGGQNYGYTF. CDR3 DNA sequence: TGCGCCAGCAGCGCAGGGACAGGGGGCCAAAACTATGGCTACACCTTC.

This rearrangement joins TRBV5-1 to TRBJ2-2; no definite D call. Germline lookup yields CDR1 SGHRS and CDR2 YFSETQ. V was trimmed by 6 bases and J by 1 base, leaving 4 bases between them. The CDR3 runs 12 residues. CDR3 bases: TGCGCCAGCACAGGGAACACCGGGGAGCTGTTTTTT. Translating gives CASTGNTGELFF.

In its sample, this clone was seen once. This rearrangement joins TRBV27 to TRBJ1-6; D is uncertain. V lost 2 bases to trimming and J lost 0 bases, with 11 bases between them. The CDR3 consists of 17 residues. Germline V gene sequence: CDR1 MNHEY, CDR2 SMNVEV (reference sequence). CDR3 in DNA: TGTGCCAGCAGTTTAGGTGCTCTCGGCTCCTATAATTCACCCCTCCACTTT. This codes for CASSLGALGSYNSPLHF.

The rearrangement links TRBV5-1 to TRBJ2-7; D not certain. The germline CDR1 and CDR2 sequences are SGHRS and YFSETQ. V was pared by 0 bases and J by 1 base, with 11 bases between. The CDR3 length is 15 residues. CDR3 residues: CASSLAPGNSYEQYV. In nucleotides, the CDR3 is TGCGCCAGCAGCTTGGCCCCAGGTAATTCCTACGAGCAGTACGTC.

The chain has TRBV28 and TRBJ2-4, with D tentatively TRBD1 (5 bases). Germline V gives CDR1 MDHEN, CDR2 SYDVKM. V lost 5 bases and J lost 2, with 19 bases in between. CDR3 length equals 17 residues. The CDR3 DNA follows: TGTGCCAGCAGTCTCACGGGTATTGGGGCCTCCAAAAACATTCAGTACTTC. This encodes CASSLTGIGASKNIQYF.

The J gene is TRBJ1-2, the V gene TRBV30; 8 bases match TRBD1. Looked up from germline, CDR1 is GTSNPN and CDR2 is SVGIG (reference sequence). The trim removed 1 base at V and 8 bases at J, leaving 6 bases unmatched. This CDR3 has 13 amino acids. CDR3 sequence reads: CAWSDQGARGYTF. The CDR3 DNA reads as TGTGCCTGGAGTGACCAGGGGGCGCGGGGCTACACCTTC. Full variable domain (outside the CDR3, taken from reference TRBV30 and TRBJ1-2): SQTIHQWPATLVQPVGSPLSLECTVEGTSNPNLYWYRQAAGRGLQLLFYSVGIGQISSEVPQNLSASRPQDRQFILSSKKLLLSDSGFYLCAWSDQGARGYTFGSGTRLTVV.

The gene calls are TRBV27 and TRBJ2-2; no definite D call. Germline CDR1 is MNHEY and CDR2 is SMNVEV (reference sequence). This CDR3 region has 15 residues. Trimming left V 8 bases short and J 3 bases short, with 16 bases between. The DNA for the CDR3 is TGTGCCAGCGCCGAGATGGCGGATTACACCGGGGAGCTGTTTTTT. Translating it yields CASAEMADYTGELFF.

V and J are TRBV18 and TRBJ1-2; 7 bases align to TRBD1. The CDR3 length is 15 residues. Germline V gives CDR1 KGHSH, CDR2 LQKENI. Germline trimming cut 0 bases from V and 4 bases from J; bases unmatched to any gene: 5. Here the CDR3 DNA reads TGTGCCAGCTCACCACCGGGACAGATAATCTATGGCTACACCTTC. Its protein product is CASSPPGQIIYGYTF. Filled out from reference TRBV18 and TRBJ1-2, the complete variable domain reads NAGVMQNPRHLVRRRGQEARLRCSPMKGHSHVYWYRQLPEEGLKFMVYLQKENIIDESGMPKERFSAEFPKEGPSILRIQQVVRGDSAAYFCASSPPGQIIYGYTFGSGTRLTVV.

The chain links TRBV5-1 to TRBJ2-1; the match to TRBD2 covers 7 bases. The germline gives CDR1 SGHRS, CDR2 YFSETQ. The CDR3 covers 15 residues. V dropped 8 bases and J dropped 4; count of bases not matched to a gene: 12. The DNA of the CDR3 is TGCGCCAGTGTCCCTGGGGGGGACCCTTACAATGAGCAGTTCTTC. Its translation is CASVPGGDPYNEQFF. Variable domain in full (rest from reference TRBV5-1 and TRBJ2-1): KAGVTQTPRYLIKTRGQQVTLSCSPISGHRSVSWYQQTPGQGLQFLFEYFSETQRNKGNFPGRFSGRQFSNSRSEMNVSTLELGDSALYLCASVPGGDPYNEQFFGPGTRLTVL.

The V and J genes are TRBV5-1 and TRBJ2-3; TRBD1 matches 7 bases. J gave up 2 bases and V 0 bases, and 3 bases lay outside the gene matches. This CDR3 has 15 amino acids. The germline CDR1 and CDR2 sequences are SGHRS and YFSETQ. The CDR3 is CASSLDRGNTDTQYF. In nucleotides, the CDR3 is TGCGCCAGCAGCTTGGACAGGGGTAACACAGATACGCAGTATTTT. Combining the CDR3 with reference TRBV5-1 and TRBJ2-3 gives the whole variable domain KAGVTQTPRYLIKTRGQQVTLSCSPISGHRSVSWYQQTPGQGLQFLFEYFSETQRNKGNFPGRFSGRQFSNSRSEMNVSTLELGDSALYLCASSLDRGNTDTQYFGPGTRLTVL.

The chain carries TRBV9 and TRBJ2-3; D may be TRBD1 (6 bases). This CDR3 is built from 15 residues. Trimming removed 4 bases from V and 1 base from J, with 13 bases in between. Germline assignment: CDR1 SGDLS and CDR2 YYNGEE. The DNA for the CDR3 is TGTGCCAGCAGCCCACAACGACAGGGCACAGATACGCAGTATTTT. Its protein product is CASSPQRQGTDTQYF.

Written as DNA, the CDR3 is TGTGCCACCAGCAGACCAACAGGGGGCTGGAACACCGGGGAGCTGTTTTTT. Encoded protein: CATSRPTGGWNTGELFF. V gene TRBV15 combines with J gene TRBJ2-2; the match to TRBD1 covers 9 bases. V lost 2 bases to trimming and J lost 1 base; unmatched junction nucleotides: 5. This CDR3 is built from 17 residues. Germline CDR1 is LNHNV and CDR2 is YYDKDF (reference sequence).

For this clone: The sample holds other DNA sequences that translate to the same CDR3. This chain uses TRBV18 with TRBJ2-3, with no clear D. The V gene's germline CDR1 is KGHSH and CDR2 LQKENI. This CDR3 is built from 15 residues. Trimming removed 2 bases at V and 5 bases at J, with 14 bases between. The CDR3, as DNA: TGTGCCAGCTCACCAAATAAGGCGTCAGGAGATACGCAGTATTTT. Residues: CASSPNKASGDTQYF.

The chain recombines TRBV5-1 with TRBJ2-7; 7 positions match TRBD1. J lost 4 bases, V lost 2 bases, and 3 bases had no gene match. The CDR3 loop spans 13 amino acids. Per germline, CDR1 SGHRS and CDR2 YFSETQ. In DNA, the CDR3 is TGCGCCAGCAGCTTTGAGGGACAGTACGAGCAGTACTTC. This codes for CASSFEGQYEQYF.

The V gene is TRBV13, the J gene TRBJ2-5, with TRBD2 matching over 13 bases. CDR3 length equals 16 residues. The trim removed 1 base at V and 4 bases at J, leaving 3 bases unmatched. The V gene's germline CDR1 is PRHDT and CDR2 FYEKMQ (reference sequence). The CDR3 nucleotides read TGTGCCAGCAGCTTAGCCGGACTAGCGGGGGCAGAGACCCAGTACTTC. This gives the protein CASSLAGLAGAETQYF.